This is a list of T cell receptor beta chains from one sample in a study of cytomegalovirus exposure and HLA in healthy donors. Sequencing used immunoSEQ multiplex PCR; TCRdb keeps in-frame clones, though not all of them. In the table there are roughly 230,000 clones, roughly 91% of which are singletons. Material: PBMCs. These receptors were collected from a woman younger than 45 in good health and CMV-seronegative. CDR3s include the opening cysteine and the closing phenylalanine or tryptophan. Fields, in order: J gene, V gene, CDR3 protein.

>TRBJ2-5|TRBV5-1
CASSYMTSGYFQETQYF
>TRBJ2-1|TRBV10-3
CAITRTGGADEQFF
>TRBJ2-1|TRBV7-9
CASSFRGSYNEQFF
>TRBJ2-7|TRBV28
CASRPQVPREQYF
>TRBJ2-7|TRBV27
CASSFWRDEQYF
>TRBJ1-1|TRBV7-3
CASSLTPVGSTEAFF
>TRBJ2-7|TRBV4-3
CASSQGRWAAAEQYF
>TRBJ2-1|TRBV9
CASSVTGQGATRNYNEQFF
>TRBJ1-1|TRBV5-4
CASSLGGAGANTEAFF
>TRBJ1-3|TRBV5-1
CASSRTVSGNTIYF
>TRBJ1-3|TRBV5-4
CASSQWTADTIYF
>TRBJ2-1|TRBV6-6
CASRIGLRQFF
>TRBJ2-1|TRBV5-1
CASSVVPGLVFNEQFF
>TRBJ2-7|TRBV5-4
CASSRARTGPYEQYF
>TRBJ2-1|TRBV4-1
CASSQDEGRLAGNNEQFF
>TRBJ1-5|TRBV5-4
CASSLGRNQPQHF
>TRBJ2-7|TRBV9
CASSPSGGTGSHEQYF
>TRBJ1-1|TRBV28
CASRDTVNTEAFF
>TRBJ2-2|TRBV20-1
CSAHWTGELFF
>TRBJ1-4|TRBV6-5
CASTSFRGRGEKLFF
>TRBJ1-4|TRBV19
CASSATGTIDEKLFF
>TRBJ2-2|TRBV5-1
CASSLIAGGPGELFF
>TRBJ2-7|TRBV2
CASSDGETGAYEQYF
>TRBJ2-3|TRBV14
CASSYDRGSTDTQYF
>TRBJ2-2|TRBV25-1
CASMETGSSGELFF
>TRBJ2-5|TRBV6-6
CASSYGGLRGETQYF
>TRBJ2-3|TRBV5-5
CASSRTGPTDTQYF
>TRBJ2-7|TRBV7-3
CASSFFRPPYEQYF
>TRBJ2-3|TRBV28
CASSRRTSSTDTQYF
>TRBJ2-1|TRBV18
CASSPPSYNEQFF
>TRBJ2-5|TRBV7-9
CASSWGGETQYF
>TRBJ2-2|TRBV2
CASSEGVGVSANTGELFF
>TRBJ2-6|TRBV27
CAIPSQGAGANVLTF
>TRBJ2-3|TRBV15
CATSRDGSPGGDTQYF
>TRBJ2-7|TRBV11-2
CASSEGYTSYEQYF
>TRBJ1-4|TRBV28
CASRWGQSNEKLFF
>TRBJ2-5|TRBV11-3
CASSYTGTQYF
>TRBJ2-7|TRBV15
CATSRGRTDTYEQYF
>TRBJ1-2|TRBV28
CASSLSGQGHSGYTF
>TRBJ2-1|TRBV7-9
CASSLVAGGGNEQFF
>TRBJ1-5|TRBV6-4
CASSDQGQGVHSNQPQHF
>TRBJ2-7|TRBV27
CASSPISGSSYEQYF
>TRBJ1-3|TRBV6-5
CASSSRDSSGNTIYF
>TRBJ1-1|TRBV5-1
CASSLRTGQNTEAFF
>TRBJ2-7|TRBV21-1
CASSATGTGFGQYF
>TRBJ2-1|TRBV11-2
CASSLAHAGFYNEQFF
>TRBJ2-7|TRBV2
CASSVTGVEPYEQYF
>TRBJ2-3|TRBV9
CASSVEARWTDTQYF
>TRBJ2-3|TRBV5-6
CASTPFVGTRDTQYF
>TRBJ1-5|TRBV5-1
CASSLGARGQPQHF
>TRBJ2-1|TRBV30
CAWGPSLAEFF
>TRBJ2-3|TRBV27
CASSLSPPSGISTDTQYF
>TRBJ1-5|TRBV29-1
CSAARDSNQPQHF
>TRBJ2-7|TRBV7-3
CASSYDRGYEQYF
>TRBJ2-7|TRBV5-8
CASSLVRMGYEQYF
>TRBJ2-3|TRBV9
CASSVDGGTDTQYF
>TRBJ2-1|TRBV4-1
CASSQAGTGVFYNEQFF
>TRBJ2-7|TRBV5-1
CASSLAASSYEQYF
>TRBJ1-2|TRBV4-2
CASSPADLGNGYTF